Below, 12 T cell receptor beta chains from the same sample are listed, as sequenced in a study of T cell responses to AZD1222 COVID-19 vaccine. The repertoire was sequenced with immunoSEQ multiplex PCR; TCRdb's copy has only in-frame clones and lacks some. The top ten clones hold about 7.2% of a sample with 150,000 to 200,000 clones, approximately 86% of them seen once. Sequences were derived from peripheral blood, sampled on day 0 of AZD1222 vaccination. The origin of the receptors is an adult in good health.

This chain uses TRBV7-3 with TRBJ1-1, with a weak D call TRBD1 (5 bases). The V end lost 3 bases, the J end lost 6 bases, and 11 bases lay between the germline ends. Germline assignment: CDR1 SGHTA and CDR2 FQGTGA. This CDR3 region has 13 residues. This CDR3 reads CASSFGGIAEAFF. Written as DNA, the CDR3 is TGTGCCAGCAGCTTCGGGGGTATCGCTGAAGCTTTCTTT.

In DNA form, the CDR3 reads TGCGCCAGCAGCCAAGGAATCGGGACAGGTCGAAACTATGGCTACACCTTC. It codes for CASSQGIGTGRNYGYTF. The J gene is TRBJ1-2, the V gene TRBV4-1, with 8 bases aligning to TRBD1. The length of the CDR3 is 17 residues. V gave up 1 base and J gave up 2 bases; unmatched junction bases: 9. Germline-derived CDR1 and CDR2 are MGHRA and YSYEKL.

This sequence joins TRBV3-1 (or the pseudogene TRBV3-2) and TRBJ2-7; 7 nucleotides agree with TRBD1. Germline loops: CDR1 LGHDT, CDR2 YNNKEL (reference sequence). The CDR3 length is 15 residues. V was clipped by 3 bases and J by 2 bases; unmatched bases: 7. In nucleotides, the CDR3 is TGTGCCAGCAGCCATCGGGGACAGCCCCCCTACGAGCAGTACTTC. Encoded protein: CASSHRGQPPYEQYF.

The CDR3 nucleotides read TGTGCCAGTAGTATTCGGGGGTCCGGGGAGCTGTTTTTT. It codes for CASSIRGSGELFF. The rearrangement uses TRBV19 and TRBJ2-2; tentatively, D is TRBD2 (6 bases). The CDR3 runs to 13 residues. Germline loops: CDR1 LNHDA, CDR2 SQIVND (reference sequence). V lost 3 bases to trimming and J lost 6 bases, with 8 bases between them.

The genes are TRBV10-1 and TRBJ2-3; 8 bases align to TRBD2. The CDR3 has 16 amino acids. CDR1 and CDR2 from the germline V gene are WNHNN and SYGVQD (reference sequence). V gave up 3 bases and J gave up 2 bases; unmatched junction bases: 7. CDR3 sequence: CASSDGSGVHTDTQYF. CDR3 in DNA: TGCGCCAGCAGTGACGGTAGCGGGGTTCACACAGATACGCAGTATTTT.

The rearrangement uses TRBV10-3 and TRBJ1-1; 8 bases match TRBD1. The trim removed 7 bases at V and 5 bases at J, leaving 12 bases unmatched. The CDR3 contains 15 residues. CDR1 and CDR2 from the germline V gene are ENHRY and SYGVKD. CDR3 nucleotides: TGTGCCATCATGTCAAATAGGCAGGGGGCTACTGAAGCTTTCTTT. It is translated as CAIMSNRQGATEAFF.

The chain joins TRBV20-1 to TRBJ2-1; D gene unclear. Deletions cut 3 bases from V and 3 bases from J, with 6 bases between. The length of the CDR3 is 12 residues. Germline-derived CDR1 and CDR2 are DFQATT and SNEGSKA (reference sequence). As DNA, the CDR3 is TGCAGTGCTAGTACCAGCTACAATGAGCAGTTCTTC. As protein: CSASTSYNEQFF.

The gene calls are TRBV28 and TRBJ1-3, with D maybe TRBD1 (5 bases). Germline values: CDR1 MDHEN, CDR2 SYDVKM. V dropped 5 bases and J dropped 0 bases, with 14 bases sitting between them. The CDR3 length is 16 residues. CDR3 DNA: TGTGCCAGCAGTCCCTCGGGACGATTCTCTGGAAACACCATATATTTT. This sequence encodes CASSPSGRFSGNTIYF.

This clone has only one observation. This chain uses TRBV3-1 (or the pseudogene TRBV3-2) with TRBJ1-2, with D perhaps matching TRBD1 (5 bases). The CDR3 contains 16 residues. CDR1 and CDR2 from the germline V gene are LGHDT and YNNKEL (reference sequence). Trimming removed 1 base from V and 4 bases from J, with 16 bases in between. The CDR3 loop reads CASSQARRGWGYGYTF. The CDR3 bases are TGTGCCAGCAGCCAAGCGCGGAGGGGTTGGGGCTATGGCTACACCTTC.

The chain links TRBV28 to TRBJ1-2; no reliable D call. This CDR3 is 14 amino acids long. From germline, CDR1 is MDHEN and CDR2 SYDVKM. V was pared by 4 bases and J by 0 bases, with 9 bases between. CDR3: CASSSLLANYGYTF. For the CDR3, the DNA is TGTGCCAGCAGTTCCCTCTTAGCTAACTATGGCTACACCTTC.

The V call is TRBV5-1, the J call TRBJ1-2, with D tentatively TRBD1 (5 bases). Deletions cut 0 bases from V and 6 bases from J, with 21 bases between. Per the germline V gene, CDR1 is SGHRS and CDR2 is YFSETQ. CDR3 size: 17 residues. The CDR3, as DNA: TGCGCCAGCAGCTTGGGGACGTATGACAGCTTATCGCATGGCTACACCTTC. Translated, it gives CASSLGTYDSLSHGYTF.

The V call is TRBV5-4, the J call TRBJ1-6; D perhaps matches TRBD1 (6 bases). Germline CDR1 SGHNT, CDR2 YYREEE (reference sequence). V lost 0 bases, J lost 8 bases, and 12 bases lay in between. The CDR3 is made up of 15 amino acids. Here the CDR3 DNA reads TGTGCCAGCAGCTTGGAGGGGGGATGGGATTCACCCCTCCACTTT. Translating it yields CASSLEGGWDSPLHF.